Below are 18 T cell receptor beta chains sequenced from a single sample in a study of T-cell memory formation after mild COVID-19. One entry per CDR3 protein, called by TCRdb with MiXCR from the 5' RACE reads. This table has roughly 130,000 distinct CDR3 sequences, about 6% appearing once. Sequences were obtained from PBMCs or a T cell subset sorted from them (not recorded which). These receptor sequences come from an adult woman who had mild COVID-19 (a few samples of this study predate the infection). Cell type and time point are not known.

The gene calls are TRBV28 and TRBJ2-7, with D possibly being TRBD1 or TRBD2 (5 bases each). V dropped 4 bases and J dropped 0 bases, with 19 bases sitting between them. The CDR3 has 17 residues. Per the germline V gene, CDR1 is MDHEN and CDR2 is SYDVKM. CDR3 protein: CASSSIPGTKSSYEQYF. The DNA of the CDR3 is TGTGCCAGCAGTTCCATTCCAGGGACCAAGAGCTCCTACGAGCAGTACTTC.

This clonotype was seen repeatedly, ten times or more. A read error may produce the germline difference seen at one junction end. The V gene is TRBV15, the J gene TRBJ2-1, with 8 bases matching TRBD2. This CDR3 is 13 amino acids long. CDR1 and CDR2 (germline): LNHNV, YYDKDF (reference sequence). The CDR3 DNA sequence: TGTGCCACCAGCAGAGCTGTGACTAGCGTTTGGGTCTTC. Protein sequence: CATSRAVTSVWVF.

This clonotype has a count of ten or more. V and J are TRBV27 and TRBJ2-1; 7 bases line up with TRBD2. The CDR3 loop spans 16 amino acids. Unmatched junction bases numbered 6, after V lost 4 bases and J lost 0 bases. The germline gives CDR1 MNHEY, CDR2 SMNVEV (reference sequence). CDR3 nucleotides: TGTGCCAGCAGTTCACAGCGGGGTAGCTCCTACAATGAGCAGTTCTTC. It specifies CASSSQRGSSYNEQFF.

This clonotype was counted between two and nine times. The rearrangement joins TRBV24-1 to TRBJ2-3, with 7 bases lining up with TRBD1. The CDR3 runs 14 residues. Germline loops: CDR1 KGHDR, CDR2 SFDVKD. The V segment lost 3 bases and the J segment 4 bases; nucleotides outside the gene matches: 3. The chain's CDR3 is CATSDHQGADTQYF. The CDR3 nucleotides read TGTGCCACCAGTGATCACCAGGGGGCAGATACGCAGTATTTT.

This clonotype was seen repeatedly, ten times or more. The chain has TRBV15 and TRBJ2-3; D might be TRBD1 (5 bases). CDR1 is LNHNV and CDR2 is YYDKDF in the germline V gene (reference sequence). Trimming took 0 bases from V and 0 from J, leaving 7 bases between them. The CDR3 sequence is 15 residues long. CDR3 region: CATSRDRVSTDTQYF. The DNA of the CDR3 is TGTGCCACCAGCAGAGACAGGGTCAGCACAGATACGCAGTATTTT.

The genes are TRBV6-2 or TRBV6-3 and TRBJ2-2, with D uncertain. V gave up 1 base and J gave up 3 bases, with 3 bases separating them. There are 13 residues in the CDR3. Per germline, CDR1 MNHEY and CDR2 SVGEGT. CDR3 nucleotides: TGTGCCAGCAGTTACTTAGACACCGGGGAGCTGTTTTTT. Protein: CASSYLDTGELFF.

This clonotype came up many times. J is TRBJ1-5 and V is TRBV12-3 or TRBV12-4; D remains ambiguous. V was trimmed by 3 bases and J by 4 bases, leaving 4 bases between them. There are 12 residues in the CDR3. The CDR3: CASSLGNQPQHF. CDR3 sequence (DNA): TGTGCCAGCAGTTTGGGGAATCAGCCCCAGCATTTT.

J is TRBJ2-5 and V is TRBV5-1; D may be TRBD2 (5 bases). The germline V gene encodes CDR1 SGHRS and CDR2 YFSETQ. Trimming stripped 4 bases from V and 5 bases from J, with 15 bases between. The CDR3 is 14 residues long. Here the CDR3 DNA reads TGCGCCAGCAGCCCGGGGATCGGCCTTGAGACCCAGTACTTC. Translation: CASSPGIGLETQYF.

This clonotype was observed a handful of times. This rearrangement joins TRBV24-1 to TRBJ2-3, with D possibly being TRBD1 (6 bases). The CDR3 covers 16 residues. CDR1 and CDR2 (germline): KGHDR, SFDVKD. V lost 2 bases and J 7 bases, leaving 18 bases between the germline ends. The CDR3 DNA reads TGTGCCACCAGTGATTCAGGGGACCTCGAGCTCTATACGCAGTATTTT. Its protein is CATSDSGDLELYTQYF.

This clonotype occurred a few times. The chain recombines TRBV7-9 with TRBJ2-6; TRBD1 matches 7 bases. The CDR3 length is 17 residues. V shed 5 bases and J 4 bases; nucleotides not matched to a gene: 11. The germline V gene has CDR1 SEHNR and CDR2 FQNEAQ (reference sequence). CDR3 loop: CASSTRTGWSGANVLTF. The CDR3 nucleotides are TGTGCCAGCAGCACCCGGACAGGCTGGTCCGGGGCCAACGTCCTGACTTTC.

This clonotype was counted at least ten times. This chain links TRBV18 with TRBJ2-7, with 11 bases aligning to TRBD1. V lost 8 bases, J lost 5 bases, and 8 bases stayed unmatched. The CDR3 totals 14 residues. Germline lookup yields CDR1 KGHSH and CDR2 LQKENI. CDR3 residues: CASTPGQGGNEQYF. CDR3 in DNA: TGTGCCAGCACCCCGGGACAGGGGGGTAACGAGCAGTACTTC.

Many counts were recorded for this clonotype. The chain is built from TRBV7-9 and TRBJ2-5; the D gene is possibly TRBD2 (6 bases). The CDR3 extends over 11 amino acids. Germline assignment: CDR1 SEHNR and CDR2 FQNEAQ (reference sequence). The V and J ends lost 7 bases and 4 bases respectively, with 7 bases between them. The CDR3 is CASTGVETQYF. CDR3 in DNA: TGTGCCAGCACGGGAGTAGAGACCCAGTACTTC.

This clonotype was counted many times. The chain employs TRBV7-9 and TRBJ2-3, with 9 bases lining up with TRBD2. The CDR3 spans 15 residues. Germline trimming cut 8 bases from V and 0 bases from J; bases unmatched to any gene: 6. Germline assignment: CDR1 SEHNR and CDR2 FQNEAQ (reference sequence). The DNA for the CDR3 is TGTGCCAGCGGTCTAGCGGGGCCCAGCACAGATACGCAGTATTTT. Translating gives CASGLAGPSTDTQYF.

This clonotype was seen only a few times. The chain employs TRBV12-3 or TRBV12-4 and TRBJ1-2; 7 bases align to TRBD1. Unmatched junction bases numbered 9, after V lost 7 bases and J lost 7 bases. CDR3 length: 13 residues. The CDR3 loop reads CASTITGVGGYTF. CDR3 DNA sequence: TGTGCCAGCACCATCACAGGGGTTGGTGGCTACACCTTC.

This chain uses TRBV5-8 with TRBJ2-7, with a weak D call TRBD2 (7 bases). Germline CDR1 is SGHTS and CDR2 is YDEGEE. Trimming took 0 bases from V and 6 from J, leaving 16 bases between them. The CDR3 runs 15 residues. CDR3 nucleotides: TGTGCCAGCAGCTTGGGGCTTTACAGGGAGGGCGAGCAGTACTTC. It codes for CASSLGLYREGEQYF.

The genes are TRBV29-1 and TRBJ2-2; D perhaps matches TRBD2 (5 bases). Germline V gene sequence: CDR1 SQVTM, CDR2 ANQGSEA. CDR3 length: 14 amino acids. V was pared by 6 bases and J by 3 bases, with 14 bases between. CDR3 nucleotides: TGCAGCGTGGAGGCAGGATCCCACACCGGGGAGCTGTTTTTT. It is translated as CSVEAGSHTGELFF.

This clonotype was recorded a few times. The chain has TRBV19 and TRBJ2-2; possible D gene TRBD1, 5 bases. The germline V gene encodes CDR1 LNHDA and CDR2 SQIVND (reference sequence). The CDR3 is 17 residues long. Trimming took off 3 bases at V and 0 bases at J, with 14 bases between the two ends. CDR3 amino acids: CASSIYFVGPNTGELFF. The CDR3 bases are TGTGCCAGTAGTATTTACTTTGTGGGGCCGAACACCGGGGAGCTGTTTTTT.

The sample holds a few counts of this clonotype. The V and J genes are TRBV6-5 and TRBJ2-1, with a tentative D call TRBD1 (5 bases). V shed 5 bases and J shed 12 bases, with 17 bases lying between them. Per germline, CDR1 MNHEY and CDR2 SVGAGI. CDR3 size: 13 residues. The DNA for the CDR3 is TGTGCCAGCAGTGCCTTCAAGCAGGGCGGGCAGTTCTTC. Translating gives CASSAFKQGGQFF.